These T cell receptor beta chains were read from a single sample in a study of graft-versus-host responses after intestinal transplantation. Assay used: immunoSEQ multiplex PCR; TCRdb lists only in-frame clones, some missing. The sample lists some 19,000 clones, about a third occurring once. The material sequenced was alloreactive CD4+ T cells from a mixed lymphocyte reaction culture, taken before transplantation. The receptor source for this set is a human patient who was an organ donor for intestinal transplantation. Both conserved end residues are part of each CDR3. Fields, in order: clone size, D gene, V gene, J gene, CDR3 protein, CDR3 DNA. A D gene is named only where the DNA matches it firmly. A row's size may be missing; if present it is once, few, many or a size class.

size: few; D: -; V: TRBV6-1; J: TRBJ1-2; CDR3: CASRAGGSYGYTF; DNA: TGTGCCAGCAGGGCCGGGGGAAGCTATGGCTACACCTTC
size: few; D: -; V: TRBV2; J: TRBJ1-1; CDR3: CASLTERETEAFF; DNA: TGTGCCAGCCTGACAGAGAGGGAGACTGAAGCTTTCTTT
size: -; D: -; V: TRBV6-6; J: TRBJ1-5; CDR3: CASSPNRVQPQHF; DNA: TGTGCCAGCAGTCCTAACAGGGTTCAGCCCCAGCATTTT
size: few; D: TRBD1; V: TRBV5-4; J: TRBJ2-1; CDR3: CASSFTGVNEQFF; DNA: TGTGCCAGCAGCTTTACAGGGGTCAATGAGCAGTTCTTC
size: few; D: -; V: TRBV30; J: TRBJ2-3; CDR3: CAWRGGGTDTQYF; DNA: TGTGCCTGGAGGGGGGGAGGCACAGATACGCAGTATTTT
size: -; D: TRBD2; V: TRBV11-2; J: TRBJ2-1; CDR3: CASSLDTVAGANEQFF; DNA: TGTGCCAGCAGCTTAGATACGGTAGCGGGAGCCAATGAGCAGTTCTTC
size: -; D: TRBD1; V: TRBV5-1; J: TRBJ1-1; CDR3: CASSLDRGTEAFF; DNA: TGCGCCAGCAGCTTAGACAGGGGCACTGAAGCTTTCTTT
size: -; D: TRBD1; V: TRBV9; J: TRBJ2-1; CDR3: CASSVAGGSYNEQFF; DNA: TGTGCCAGCAGCGTTGCAGGGGGCTCCTACAATGAGCAGTTCTTC
size: -; D: -; V: TRBV7-9; J: TRBJ1-4; CDR3: CASSSNSGPNEKLFF; DNA: TGTGCCAGCAGCTCCAACAGTGGTCCTAATGAAAAACTGTTTTTT
size: -; D: -; V: TRBV28; J: TRBJ2-4; CDR3: CASSFPKNIQYF; DNA: TGTGCCAGCAGTTTCCCAAAAAACATTCAGTACTTC
size: few; D: -; V: TRBV9; J: TRBJ2-2; CDR3: CASRPTNTGELFF; DNA: TGTGCCAGCAGGCCTACGAACACCGGGGAGCTGTTTTTT
size: -; D: -; V: TRBV28; J: TRBJ1-4; CDR3: CASSPLLMGGKLFF; DNA: TGTGCCAGCAGTCCCTTGTTAATGGGGGGGAAACTGTTTTTT
size: -; D: -; V: TRBV5-8; J: TRBJ2-1; CDR3: CASSLRDTDNEQFF; DNA: TGTGCCAGCAGCTTGCGCGATACGGACAATGAGCAGTTCTTC
size: -; D: -; V: TRBV27; J: TRBJ2-2; CDR3: CASRKSATGELFF; DNA: TGTGCCAGTCGAAAAAGCGCCACCGGGGAGCTGTTTTTT
size: -; D: -; V: TRBV18; J: TRBJ1-3; CDR3: CASSPNTGAGNTIYF; DNA: TGTGCCAGCTCACCAAACACAGGCGCTGGAAACACCATATATTTT
size: -; D: TRBD1; V: TRBV7-2; J: TRBJ1-2; CDR3: CASSRGQGRGYTF; DNA: TGTGCCAGCAGCCGCGGACAGGGGAGAGGCTACACCTTC
size: -; D: -; V: TRBV5-1; J: TRBJ2-7; CDR3: CASSLGPGRGAHEQYF; DNA: TGCGCCAGCAGCTTAGGCCCGGGACGGGGGGCCCACGAGCAGTACTTC
size: -; D: -; V: TRBV7-2; J: TRBJ1-5; CDR3: CASSLYVGHNQPQHF; DNA: TGTGCCAGCAGCTTATACGTGGGCCACAATCAGCCCCAGCATTTT
size: -; D: -; V: TRBV6-1; J: TRBJ2-3; CDR3: CASRTTALSTDTQYF; DNA: TGTGCCAGCAGAACCACTGCCTTAAGCACAGATACGCAGTATTTT
size: -; D: -; V: TRBV7-9; J: TRBJ2-7; CDR3: CASSSRYEQYF; DNA: TGTGCCAGCAGCTCACGCTACGAGCAGTACTTC
size: -; D: -; V: TRBV4-1; J: TRBJ2-7; CDR3: CASSQGRGEPYEQYF; DNA: TGCGCCAGCAGCCAAGGCAGGGGAGAGCCCTACGAGCAGTACTTC
size: -; D: TRBD1; V: TRBV19; J: TRBJ2-2; CDR3: CASSADRVGTGELFF; DNA: TGTGCCAGTAGTGCGGACAGGGTAGGCACCGGGGAGCTGTTTTTT
size: -; D: -; V: TRBV7-9; J: TRBJ1-5; CDR3: CASSLGRGQPQHF; DNA: TGTGCCAGCAGCTTAGGCCGAGGACAGCCCCAGCATTTT
size: -; D: TRBD2; V: TRBV5-6; J: TRBJ2-3; CDR3: CASSLIGGKTDTQYF; DNA: TGTGCCAGCAGCTTGATCGGGGGGAAAACAGATACGCAGTATTTT